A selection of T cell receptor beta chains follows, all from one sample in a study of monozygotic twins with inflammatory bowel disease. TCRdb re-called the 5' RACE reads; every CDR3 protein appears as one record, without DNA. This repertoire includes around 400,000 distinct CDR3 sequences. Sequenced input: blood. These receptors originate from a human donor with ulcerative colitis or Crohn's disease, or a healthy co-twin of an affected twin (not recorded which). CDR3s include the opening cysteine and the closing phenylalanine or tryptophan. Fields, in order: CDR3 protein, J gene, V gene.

CDR3 protein: CASSLDIVYGYTF
J gene: TRBJ1-2
V gene: TRBV5-1

CDR3 protein: CASSSRAGELFF
J gene: TRBJ2-2
V gene: TRBV7-9

CDR3 protein: CASSAEGGHTGELFF
J gene: TRBJ2-2
V gene: TRBV2

CDR3 protein: CASSPRTGGGETQYF
J gene: TRBJ2-5
V gene: TRBV18

CDR3 protein: CSVDSEGGTDTQYF
J gene: TRBJ2-3
V gene: TRBV29-1

CDR3 protein: CASSPMGQNSYNEQFF
J gene: TRBJ2-1
V gene: TRBV18

CDR3 protein: CSVRDTNYGYTF
J gene: TRBJ1-2
V gene: TRBV29-1

CDR3 protein: CASSPGTGSSTDTQYF
J gene: TRBJ2-3
V gene: TRBV5-1

CDR3 protein: CASSPNLADYTYEQYF
J gene: TRBJ2-7
V gene: TRBV7-6

CDR3 protein: CASSAATSGRVGEQYF
J gene: TRBJ2-7
V gene: TRBV5-4

CDR3 protein: CSARDRRVSPYEQYF
J gene: TRBJ2-7
V gene: TRBV20-1

CDR3 protein: CASSPISSGHQETQYF
J gene: TRBJ2-5
V gene: TRBV5-6

CDR3 protein: CASSDGGKTPYNEQFF
J gene: TRBJ2-1
V gene: TRBV5-6

CDR3 protein: CASSLAGVYEQYF
J gene: TRBJ2-7
V gene: TRBV12-3/TRBV12-4

CDR3 protein: CASNLPPPVNYGYTF
J gene: TRBJ1-2
V gene: TRBV7-9

CDR3 protein: CSALRTVNYGYTF
J gene: TRBJ1-2
V gene: TRBV20-1

CDR3 protein: CASRNGTSGRETQYF
J gene: TRBJ2-5
V gene: TRBV7-9

CDR3 protein: CAISDVQRSEQFF
J gene: TRBJ2-1
V gene: TRBV10-3

CDR3 protein: CASSLSLTNSPLHF
J gene: TRBJ1-6
V gene: TRBV5-1

CDR3 protein: CASSLGRDNEKLFF
J gene: TRBJ1-4
V gene: TRBV11-2

CDR3 protein: CASRDGTSGIGETQYF
J gene: TRBJ2-5
V gene: TRBV5-4

CDR3 protein: CSVVTLVGETQYF
J gene: TRBJ2-5
V gene: TRBV29-1

CDR3 protein: CASILSSGTGRTEAFF
J gene: TRBJ1-1
V gene: TRBV5-1

CDR3 protein: CASSDVGATNEKLFF
J gene: TRBJ1-4
V gene: TRBV2

CDR3 protein: CASRMTGRDGYTF
J gene: TRBJ1-2
V gene: TRBV12-3/TRBV12-4

CDR3 protein: CASSWDSGTARVINYGYTF
J gene: TRBJ1-2
V gene: TRBV5-4

CDR3 protein: CSARARTGGGNYGYTF
J gene: TRBJ1-2
V gene: TRBV20-1

CDR3 protein: CASGLGQGIQETQYF
J gene: TRBJ2-5
V gene: TRBV12-5

CDR3 protein: CASSLTTGEGGKLFF
J gene: TRBJ1-4
V gene: TRBV12-3/TRBV12-4

CDR3 protein: CAGTGSSGNTIYF
J gene: TRBJ1-3
V gene: TRBV30

CDR3 protein: CASSELAGAIHEQFF
J gene: TRBJ2-1
V gene: TRBV2

CDR3 protein: CASSLASGGRGEFF
J gene: TRBJ2-1
V gene: TRBV5-1

CDR3 protein: CASSLGGGGTDTQYF
J gene: TRBJ2-3
V gene: TRBV6-1

CDR3 protein: CASSSAEGIETQYF
J gene: TRBJ2-5
V gene: TRBV5-1

CDR3 protein: CSASNEYEQFF
J gene: TRBJ2-1
V gene: TRBV20-1

CDR3 protein: CASSSGGWGYTEAFF
J gene: TRBJ1-1
V gene: TRBV11-2

CDR3 protein: CASSLYRSISYEQYF
J gene: TRBJ2-7
V gene: TRBV11-2

CDR3 protein: CASSLFLAYEQYF
J gene: TRBJ2-7
V gene: TRBV5-1

CDR3 protein: CASSSRKGGPRSTEAFF
J gene: TRBJ1-1
V gene: TRBV7-2

CDR3 protein: CASRKGKLDEQYF
J gene: TRBJ2-7
V gene: TRBV5-1

CDR3 protein: CSAREIRQRPSTDTQYF
J gene: TRBJ2-3
V gene: TRBV20-1

CDR3 protein: CASSLGSPAAYQETQYF
J gene: TRBJ2-5
V gene: TRBV11-2

CDR3 protein: CSATGQGAYEQYF
J gene: TRBJ2-7
V gene: TRBV20-1

CDR3 protein: CASSGQGSTDTQYF
J gene: TRBJ2-3
V gene: TRBV2

CDR3 protein: CASSQRQVTLAPETQYF
J gene: TRBJ2-5
V gene: TRBV3-1

CDR3 protein: CSARDSRGPAGGNTIYF
J gene: TRBJ1-3
V gene: TRBV20-1

CDR3 protein: CASTPGQGGTGELFF
J gene: TRBJ2-2
V gene: TRBV7-7

CDR3 protein: CASSPTGGRADTQYF
J gene: TRBJ2-3
V gene: TRBV6-1

CDR3 protein: CASSLLRDQPQHF
J gene: TRBJ1-5
V gene: TRBV27

CDR3 protein: CASSLVGGSPEAFF
J gene: TRBJ1-1
V gene: TRBV5-1

CDR3 protein: CASSPRDRGYEQYF
J gene: TRBJ2-7
V gene: TRBV7-8

CDR3 protein: CASSLVPGPKTGYNEQFF
J gene: TRBJ2-1
V gene: TRBV5-1

CDR3 protein: CASSQEWGVGGGSSYEQYF
J gene: TRBJ2-7
V gene: TRBV4-1

CDR3 protein: CASSRDRGLSNEQFF
J gene: TRBJ2-1
V gene: TRBV11-1

CDR3 protein: CDSSFLAGDTYEQYF
J gene: TRBJ2-7
V gene: TRBV5-5

CDR3 protein: CATSRYTPTNTGELFF
J gene: TRBJ2-2
V gene: TRBV15

CDR3 protein: CASSLGQYGYNEQFF
J gene: TRBJ2-1
V gene: TRBV5-1

CDR3 protein: CSARDFRVHSDTQYF
J gene: TRBJ2-3
V gene: TRBV20-1